These T cell receptor beta chains were read from a single sample in a study of blood T cells in healthy people across ages. From the 5' RACE reads, TCRdb called clonotypes with MiXCR, one entry per CDR3 protein. The sample carries about 1.4 million distinct CDR3 sequences, approximately 60% recorded once. Sequencing used blood. The receptors were gathered from a young man in good health. Both conserved end residues are part of each CDR3.

V	CDR3
TRBV29-1	CSVRTGLNTGELFF
TRBV27	CASSDQGVGNTIYF
TRBV30	CAWSVQGPNQPQHF
TRBV29-1	CSVGRGSDTEAFF
TRBV6-2/TRBV6-3	CASTLAGGLDTGELFF
TRBV20-1	CSAKVTNPTLSYEQYF
TRBV4-1	CASSQETPAGIYYEQYF
TRBV4-2	CASSQAVDEQFF
TRBV20-1	CSATSLSGGRRNEQFF
TRBV4-3	CASSRDRERSPLHF
TRBV12-3/TRBV12-4	CASSLGAGETDTQYF
TRBV11-2	CASSLMGGITDTQYF
TRBV25-1	CASTGTDHEQFF
TRBV7-9	CACSFGGGDDTQYF
TRBV27	CASSRGGVYEQYF
TRBV2	CASSKMINIAYEQYF